This TCR beta chain was identified during a study of cytomegalovirus exposure and HLA in healthy donors. Study-wide results and caveats: In a later analysis, V- and J-gene trimming of beta chains associated with a DCLRE1C missense variant, replicated independently. Most of the CMV-associated TCR beta chains (in a later analysis) appeared to be HLA-restricted. Researchers catalogued approximately 170 TCR beta chains as cytomegalovirus-associated.

In nominal health when sampled, donors likely had unrecorded immune exposures nonetheless. The PCR had 60 Vbeta and 13 Jbeta primers. Measured with immunoSEQ multiplex PCR; TCRdb has only the in-frame clones, and not every one. The table for this sample gives under 200,000 clones. As concerns this clone: Its specificity is unknown.

This CDR3 contains 13 residues. V dropped 0 bases and J dropped 2 bases, with 4 bases sitting between them. Germline V gene lookup returns CDR1 MGHRA and CDR2 YSYEKL. The TCR was taken from a man between 25 and 39 years old in good health and CMV-seronegative. V gene TRBV4-1 combines with J gene TRBJ1-2; D gene ambiguous. The sequenced material came from PBMCs. The CDR3 loop is CASSQDKNYGYTF. CDR3 nucleotide sequence: TGCGCCAGCAGCCAAGACAAAAACTATGGCTACACCTTC.